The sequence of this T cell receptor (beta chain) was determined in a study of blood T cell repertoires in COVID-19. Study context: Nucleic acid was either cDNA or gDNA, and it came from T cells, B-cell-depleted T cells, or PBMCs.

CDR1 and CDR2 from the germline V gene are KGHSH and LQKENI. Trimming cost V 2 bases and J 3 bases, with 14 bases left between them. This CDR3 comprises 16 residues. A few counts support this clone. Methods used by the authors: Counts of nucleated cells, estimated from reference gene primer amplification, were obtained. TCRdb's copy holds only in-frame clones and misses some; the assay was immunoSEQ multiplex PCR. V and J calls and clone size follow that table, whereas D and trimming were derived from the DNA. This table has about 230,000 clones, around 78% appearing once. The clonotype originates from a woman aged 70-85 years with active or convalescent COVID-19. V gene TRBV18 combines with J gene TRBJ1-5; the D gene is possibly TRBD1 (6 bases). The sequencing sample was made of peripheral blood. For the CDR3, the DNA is TGTGCCAGCTCACCATCAGGGGCGCGGTACAATCAGCCCCAGCATTTT. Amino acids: CASSPSGARYNQPQHF. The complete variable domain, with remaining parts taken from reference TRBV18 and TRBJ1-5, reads NAGVMQNPRHLVRRRGQEARLRCSPMKGHSHVYWYRQLPEEGLKFMVYLQKENIIDESGMPKERFSAEFPKEGPSILRIQQVVRGDSAAYFCASSPSGARYNQPQHFGDGTRLSIL.